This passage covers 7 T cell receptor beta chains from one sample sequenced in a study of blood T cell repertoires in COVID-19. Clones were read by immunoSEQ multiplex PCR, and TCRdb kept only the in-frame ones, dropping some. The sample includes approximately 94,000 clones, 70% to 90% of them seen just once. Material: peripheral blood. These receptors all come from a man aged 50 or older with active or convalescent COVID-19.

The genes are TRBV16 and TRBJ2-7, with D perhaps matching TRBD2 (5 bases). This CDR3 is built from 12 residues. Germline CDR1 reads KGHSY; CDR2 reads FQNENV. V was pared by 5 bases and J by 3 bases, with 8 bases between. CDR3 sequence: CASSKRDYEQYF. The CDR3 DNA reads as TGTGCCAGCAGCAAGAGGGACTACGAGCAGTACTTC.

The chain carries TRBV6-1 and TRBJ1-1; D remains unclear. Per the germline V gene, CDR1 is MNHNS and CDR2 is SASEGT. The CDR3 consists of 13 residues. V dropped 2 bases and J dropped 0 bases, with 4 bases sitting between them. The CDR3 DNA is TGTGCCAGCAGTGAAACAGTGAACACTGAAGCTTTCTTT. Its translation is CASSETVNTEAFF.

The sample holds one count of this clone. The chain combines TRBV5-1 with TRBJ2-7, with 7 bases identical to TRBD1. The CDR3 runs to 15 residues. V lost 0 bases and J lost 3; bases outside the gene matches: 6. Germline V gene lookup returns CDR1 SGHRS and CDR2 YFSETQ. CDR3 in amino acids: CASSLAADRDYEQYF. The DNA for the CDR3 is TGCGCCAGCAGCTTGGCCGCTGACAGGGACTACGAGCAGTACTTC.

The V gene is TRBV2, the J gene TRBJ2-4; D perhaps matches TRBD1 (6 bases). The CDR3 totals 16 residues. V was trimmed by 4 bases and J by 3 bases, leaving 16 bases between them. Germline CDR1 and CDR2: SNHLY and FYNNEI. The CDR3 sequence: CASSVGGYLVKNIQYF. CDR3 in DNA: TGTGCCAGCAGTGTAGGGGGTTACTTGGTCAAAAACATTCAGTACTTC.

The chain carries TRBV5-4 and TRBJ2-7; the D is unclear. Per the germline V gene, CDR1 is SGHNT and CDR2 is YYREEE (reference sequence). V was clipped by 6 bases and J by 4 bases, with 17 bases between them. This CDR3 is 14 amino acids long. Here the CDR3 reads CASKMASSPYEQYF. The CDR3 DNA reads TGTGCCAGCAAGATGGCTTCCTCGCCATACGAGCAGTACTTC.

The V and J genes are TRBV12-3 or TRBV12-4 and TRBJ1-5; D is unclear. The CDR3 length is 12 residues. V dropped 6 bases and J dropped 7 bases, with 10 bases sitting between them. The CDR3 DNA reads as TGTGCCAGCAGCCGGTCGGAGCAGCCCCAGCATTTT. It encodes CASSRSEQPQHF.

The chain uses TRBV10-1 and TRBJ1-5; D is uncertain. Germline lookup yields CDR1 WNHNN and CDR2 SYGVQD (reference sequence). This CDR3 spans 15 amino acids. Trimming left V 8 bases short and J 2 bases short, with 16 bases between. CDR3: CASPRGRARNQPQHF. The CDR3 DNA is TGCGCCAGCCCCAGAGGGAGGGCCCGCAATCAGCCCCAGCATTTT.